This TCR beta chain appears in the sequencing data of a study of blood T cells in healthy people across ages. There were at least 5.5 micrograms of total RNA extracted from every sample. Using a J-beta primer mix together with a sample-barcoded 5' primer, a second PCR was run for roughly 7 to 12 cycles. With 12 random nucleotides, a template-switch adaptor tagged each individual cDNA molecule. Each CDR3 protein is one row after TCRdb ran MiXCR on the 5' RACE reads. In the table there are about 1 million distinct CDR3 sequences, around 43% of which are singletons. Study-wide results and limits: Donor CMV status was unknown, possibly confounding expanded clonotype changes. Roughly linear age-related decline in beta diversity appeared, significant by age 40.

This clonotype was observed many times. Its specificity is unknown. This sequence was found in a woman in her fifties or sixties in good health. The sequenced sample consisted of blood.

The CDR3 loop is CASSTGGQGGRETQYF. For the CDR3, the DNA is TGTGCCAGCAGCACCGGGGGCCAAGGTGGACGAGAGACCCAGTACTTC. This chain uses TRBV4-2 with TRBJ2-5; D assignment may be TRBD1 or TRBD2 (6 bases each). Germline CDR1 is LGHNA and CDR2 is YNFKEQ. The CDR3 spans 16 residues. Trimming left V 5 bases short and J 4 bases short, with 20 bases between.